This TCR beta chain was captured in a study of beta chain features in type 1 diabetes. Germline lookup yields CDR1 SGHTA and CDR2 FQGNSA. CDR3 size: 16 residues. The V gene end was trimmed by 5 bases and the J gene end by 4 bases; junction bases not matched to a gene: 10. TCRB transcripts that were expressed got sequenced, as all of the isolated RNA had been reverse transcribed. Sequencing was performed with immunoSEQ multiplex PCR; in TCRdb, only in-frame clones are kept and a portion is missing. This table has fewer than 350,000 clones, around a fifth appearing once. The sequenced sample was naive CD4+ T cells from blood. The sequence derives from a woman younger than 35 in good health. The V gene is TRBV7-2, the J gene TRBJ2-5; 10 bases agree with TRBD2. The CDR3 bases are TGTGCCAGCAGCCAGCTTGGGACTAGCGAGGGAGAGACCCAGTACTTC. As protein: CASSQLGTSEGETQYF. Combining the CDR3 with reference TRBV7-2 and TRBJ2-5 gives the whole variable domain GAGVSQSPSNKVTEKGKDVELRCDPISGHTALYWYRQSLGQGLEFLIYFQGNSAPDKSGLPSDRFSAERTGGSVSTLTIQRTQQEDSAVYLCASSQLGTSEGETQYFGPGTRLLVL.